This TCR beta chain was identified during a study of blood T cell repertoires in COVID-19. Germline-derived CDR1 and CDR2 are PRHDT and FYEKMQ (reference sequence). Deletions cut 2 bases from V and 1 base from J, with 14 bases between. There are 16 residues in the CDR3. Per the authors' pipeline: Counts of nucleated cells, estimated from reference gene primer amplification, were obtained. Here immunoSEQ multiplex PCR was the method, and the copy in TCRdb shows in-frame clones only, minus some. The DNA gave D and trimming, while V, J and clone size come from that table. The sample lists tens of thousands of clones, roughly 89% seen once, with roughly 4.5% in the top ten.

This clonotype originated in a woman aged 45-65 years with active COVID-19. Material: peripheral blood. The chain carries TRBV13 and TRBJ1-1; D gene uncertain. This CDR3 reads CASSLPLSVGNTEAFF. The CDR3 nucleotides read TGTGCCAGCAGCTTACCCCTTTCGGTTGGGAACACTGAAGCTTTCTTT.